The rows below give T cell receptor beta chains drawn from one sample of a study of shared clonotypes between healthy human individuals. The repertoire was sequenced with immunoSEQ multiplex PCR; TCRdb's copy has only in-frame clones and lacks some. The profile covers roughly 700,000 clones, with around 91% appearing a single time and approximately 35% taken by the ten largest. What was sequenced was memory CD8+ T cells from PBMCs. The source is a man between 18 and 35 years old in good health. Some clones in this sample may be carry-over from other donors' samples. Both conserved end residues are part of each CDR3. D genes are given only for firm matches. Where a row states a size, it is once, few, many or the class of an expanded clone; other rows omit it.

>TRBV6-1|NA|NA|TRBJ2-1
TGTGCCAGCAGTGAAGAGGCCTGGGCCATCAACAATGAGCAGTTCTTC
CASSEEAWAINNEQFF
>TRBV11-2|TRBD1|NA|TRBJ1-5
TGTGCCAGCAGCTTAGACTCCCCGGACAGGGGGAACAATCAGCCCCAGCATTTT
CASSLDSPDRGNNQPQHF
>TRBV7-2|TRBD1|NA|TRBJ2-5
TGTGCCAGCAGTCCTATTGGACAGGGAAAAGAGACCCAGTACTTC
CASSPIGQGKETQYF
>TRBV28|NA|NA|TRBJ1-4
TGTGCCAGCTCAACGAGCATGGATGAAAAACTGTTTTTT
CASSTSMDEKLFF
>TRBV28|NA|NA|TRBJ2-5
TGTGCCAGCAGTTTCTCCGGGGAGCAGTACTTC
CASSFSGEQYF
>TRBV5-6|NA|NA|TRBJ2-1
TGTGCCAGCAGCCCCGTGTTGGGCGGGGATAATGAGCAGTTCTTC
CASSPVLGGDNEQFF
>TRBV9|TRBD2|once|TRBJ2-1
TGTGCCAGCAGCCCCGCGGGAGCCCACGTCTATGAGCAGTTCTTC
CASSPAGAHVYEQFF
>TRBV5-1|NA|NA|TRBJ1-1
TGCGCCAGCAGCTTGGTTCAGCTGAACACTGAAGCTTTCTTT
CASSLVQLNTEAFF
>TRBV30|TRBD2|NA|TRBJ2-2
TGTGCCTGGAGTACCTTAGCGGGAATCACCGGGGAGCTGTTTTTT
CAWSTLAGITGELFF
>TRBV9|NA|NA|TRBJ1-1
TGTGCCAGCAGCGTGGGAGGGTACACTGAAGCTTTCTTT
CASSVGGYTEAFF
>TRBV7-8|TRBD1|NA|TRBJ2-7
TGTGCCAGCAGCATGGCCGGACAGGGCTACGAGCAGTACTTC
CASSMAGQGYEQYF
>TRBV4-3|NA|NA|TRBJ2-7
TGCGCCAGCAGCCAAGATCAACAGGGAGGCGACGAGCAGTACTTC
CASSQDQQGGDEQYF
>TRBV28|NA|NA|TRBJ2-7
TGTGCCAGCAGTTTGGATTGGTACGAGCAGTACTTC
CASSLDWYEQYF
>TRBV5-1|NA|NA|TRBJ2-1
TGCGCCAGCAGCCCCACCAGGAATGAGCAGTTCTTC
CASSPTRNEQFF
>TRBV11-2|TRBD2|NA|TRBJ2-3
TGTGCCAGCAGCCTCCTTCCGGGACTAGCGGGAGGGTGGGATACGCAGTATTTT
CASSLLPGLAGGWDTQYF
>TRBV6-4|NA|NA|TRBJ1-2
TGTGCCAGCAGTGACTCGCGGGGAAGTGGCTACACCTTC
CASSDSRGSGYTF
>TRBV4-2|NA|NA|TRBJ2-7
TGTGCCAGCAGCCAAGATCCAGCCACTGATTCCTACGAGCAGTACTTC
CASSQDPATDSYEQYF
>TRBV27|TRBD1|NA|TRBJ2-7
TGTGCCAGCAGCGAGACAGGGGGAATCCACGAGCAGTACTTC
CASSETGGIHEQYF
>TRBV6-5|NA|NA|TRBJ1-1
TGTGCCAGCAGTGAGATGAACACTGAAGCTTTCTTT
CASSEMNTEAFF
>TRBV30|NA|few|TRBJ1-1
TGTGCCTGGAGTGTTGGACTCCTTGACACAAGCGCTTTCTTT
CAWSVGLLDTSAFF
>TRBV10-3|TRBD1|NA|TRBJ1-1
TGTGCCATCAGTGAATTCTTCCCGGGACAGGGGGCGAACACTGAAGCTTTCTTT
CAISEFFPGQGANTEAFF
>TRBV10-1|TRBD2|NA|TRBJ2-3
TGCGCCAGCAGTGAGCGGCTAGCGGGAGGCACAGATACGCAGTATTTT
CASSERLAGGTDTQYF
>TRBV6-5|NA|NA|TRBJ1-5
TGTGCCAGCAGCAGACGGGTGGGACAGCCCCAGCATTTT
CASSRRVGQPQHF
>TRBV4-1|NA|NA|TRBJ2-2
TGCGCCAGCAGCCCATCGTTAGGGGGTCAGATGAACACCGGGGAGCTGTTTTTT
CASSPSLGGQMNTGELFF
>TRBV7-6|NA|many|TRBJ1-1
TGTGCCAGCAGCTTAAGCGGGGCAGGCGGCACTGAAGCTTTCTTT
CASSLSGAGGTEAFF
>TRBV7-8|NA|NA|TRBJ2-1
TGTGCCAGCAGCTGGGCCGGGGTTGGAGAGCAGTTCTTC
CASSWAGVGEQFF
>TRBV21-1|NA|once|TRBJ2-5
TGTGCCAGCAGCAAAGATGGAGAGACCCAGTACTTC
CASSKDGETQYF
>TRBV2|NA|NA|TRBJ2-3
TGTGCCAGCAGTGAGTTCGCCTCTAGCACAGATACGCAGTATTTT
CASSEFASSTDTQYF
>TRBV6-6|NA|NA|TRBJ2-7
TGTGCCAGCAGACCCGGACTACCCGCCTACGAGCAGTACTTC
CASRPGLPAYEQYF
>TRBV5-1|NA|NA|TRBJ2-7
TGCGCCAGCAGCCCGCTCGGGGGCCCCTACGAGCAGTACTTC
CASSPLGGPYEQYF
>TRBV5-6|NA|many|TRBJ1-2
TGTGCCAGCAGCTTCTCTTTGAGGGATTTGGATGGCTACACCTTC
CASSFSLRDLDGYTF
>TRBV19|TRBD1|NA|TRBJ2-2
TGTGCCAGTACCGAACGTGGGGCAGGGGGGAACACCGGGGAGCTGTTTTTT
CASTERGAGGNTGELFF
>TRBV27|TRBD2|NA|TRBJ2-1
TGTGCCAGCAGTTTAATTTCGACTAGCGGGATCTCCTACAATGAGCAGTTCTTC
CASSLISTSGISYNEQFF
>TRBV7-9|NA|NA|TRBJ2-7
TGTGCCAGCAGCTTATCGGGAGTCAACGAGCAGTACTTC
CASSLSGVNEQYF
>TRBV5-4|NA|NA|TRBJ2-7
TGTGCCAGCAGCTTTGACGGATACGGGGGGCAGTACTTC
CASSFDGYGGQYF
>TRBV25-1|NA|NA|TRBJ2-5
TGTGCCAGCACCGAACGGGAACAGGGAGAGACCCAGTACTTC
CASTEREQGETQYF
>TRBV19|NA|NA|TRBJ2-3
TGTGCCAGTAGTATATCCAGGTGGAACACAGATACGCAGTATTTT
CASSISRWNTDTQYF
>TRBV7-9|NA|NA|TRBJ1-5
TGTGCCAGCAGCCTCGACAGTGGAGTTGGACCCCAGCATTTT
CASSLDSGVGPQHF
>TRBV9|NA|NA|TRBJ1-3
TGTGCCAGCAGCCCCGGAGGTACACCTAAGAGCACCATATATTTT
CASSPGGTPKSTIYF
>TRBV19|NA|NA|TRBJ1-2
TGTGCCAGTAGTATCGGGACCCCCCTCTATGGCTACACCTTC
CASSIGTPLYGYTF
>TRBV15|NA|NA|TRBJ2-5
TGTGCCACCAGCAGAGATTTTTCAGAGGAGACCCAGTACTTC
CATSRDFSEETQYF
>TRBV7-8|TRBD2|NA|TRBJ2-1
TGTGCCAGCAGCTTCCCTGGACTAGCCAGCTCCTACAATGAGCAGTTCTTC
CASSFPGLASSYNEQFF
>TRBV10-2|NA|NA|TRBJ2-7
TGCGCCAGCAGACACAGGAGCGAACTCGAGCAGTACTTC
CASRHRSELEQYF